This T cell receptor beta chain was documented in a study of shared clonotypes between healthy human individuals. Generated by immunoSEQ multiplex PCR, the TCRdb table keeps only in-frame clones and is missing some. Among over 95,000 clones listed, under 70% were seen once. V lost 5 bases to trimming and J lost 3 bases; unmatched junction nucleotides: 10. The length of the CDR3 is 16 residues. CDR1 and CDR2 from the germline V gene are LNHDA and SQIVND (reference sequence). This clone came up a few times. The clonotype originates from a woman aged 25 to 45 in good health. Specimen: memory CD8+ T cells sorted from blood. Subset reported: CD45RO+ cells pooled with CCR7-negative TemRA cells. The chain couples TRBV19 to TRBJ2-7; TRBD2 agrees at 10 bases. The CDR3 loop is CASSPKGVAGGYEQYF. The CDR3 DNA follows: TGTGCCAGTAGTCCAAAAGGAGTAGCGGGAGGCTACGAGCAGTACTTC.